This T cell receptor beta chain was sequenced in a study of OX40 agonist ivuxolimab in advanced cancers. Turning to the study itself: Patients received ivuxolimab, an agonistic anti-OX40 (CD134) antibody. Points from the study as a whole: Expanded clones tended on average to be more numerous among CD8+ T cells than CD4+.

Profiled with immunoSEQ multiplex PCR; TCRdb holds only in-frame clones, not every one. Altogether tens of thousands of clones are present, 85% to 95% being singletons, with the ten largest covering about 13%. Regarding this clone: What it binds is not known.

This CDR3 contains 16 residues. V gave up 3 bases and J gave up 2 bases, with 16 bases separating them. Looked up from germline, CDR1 is ENHRY and CDR2 is SYGVKD. The receptor comes from an adult with an advanced solid tumor such as melanoma, head and neck, liver or kidney cancer. The sequencing here drew on CD4+ or CD8+ T cells sorted from blood, taken in a trial of the OX40 agonist ivuxolimab. The rearrangement links TRBV10-3 to TRBJ1-1, with D uncertain. The CDR3 nucleotides are TGTGCCATCAGTGACATCGAAGGACCTTTAAACACTGAAGCTTTCTTT. Its protein product is CAISDIEGPLNTEAFF.